One and the same sample provided the 2 T cell receptor beta chains below, sequenced in a study of blood T cell repertoires in COVID-19. Profiling relied on immunoSEQ multiplex PCR, and the TCRdb table lists in-frame clones only, not all of them. The sample lists around 260,000 clones, 70% to 90% occurring once. Sequencing was carried out using peripheral blood. The receptors derive from a man under 40 with active or convalescent COVID-19.

The rearrangement joins TRBV7-9 to TRBJ2-7; 9 bases map to TRBD1. Germline assignment: CDR1 SEHNR and CDR2 FQNEAQ (reference sequence). V lost 4 bases to trimming and J lost 4 bases; unmatched junction nucleotides: 11. The CDR3 covers 16 residues. The CDR3 reads CASSSLRTGDLYEQYF. The CDR3 coding sequence is TGTGCCAGCAGCTCCCTCAGGACAGGGGACCTTTACGAGCAGTACTTC. Using reference TRBV7-9 and TRBJ2-7 for the parts outside the CDR3, the full variable domain is DTGVSQNPRHKITKRGQNVTFRCDPISEHNRLYWYRQTLGQGPEFLTYFQNEAQLEKSRLLSDRFSAERPKGSFSTLEIQRTEQGDSAMYLCASSSLRTGDLYEQYFGPGTRLTVT.

The V gene is TRBV6-6, the J gene TRBJ1-4; D may be TRBD1 (6 bases). Per germline, CDR1 MNHNY and CDR2 SVGAGI (reference sequence). This CDR3 has 16 amino acids. V lost 2 bases, J lost 8 bases, and 18 bases lay in between. CDR3 sequence: CASSYPRGGGAEKLFF. Written as DNA, the CDR3 is TGTGCCAGCAGTTACCCCCGGGGTGGGGGGGCAGAAAAACTGTTTTTT.